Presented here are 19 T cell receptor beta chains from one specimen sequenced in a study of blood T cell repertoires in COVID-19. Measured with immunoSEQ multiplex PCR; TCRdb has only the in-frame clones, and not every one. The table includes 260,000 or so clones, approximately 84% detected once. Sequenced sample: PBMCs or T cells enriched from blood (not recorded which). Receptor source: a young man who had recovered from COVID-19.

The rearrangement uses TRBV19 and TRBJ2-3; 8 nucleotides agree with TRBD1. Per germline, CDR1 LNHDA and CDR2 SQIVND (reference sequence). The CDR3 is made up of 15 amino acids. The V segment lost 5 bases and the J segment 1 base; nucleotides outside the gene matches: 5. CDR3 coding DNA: TGTGCCAGTAGTGGGGACAGGATCCGCACAGATACGCAGTATTTT. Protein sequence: CASSGDRIRTDTQYF.

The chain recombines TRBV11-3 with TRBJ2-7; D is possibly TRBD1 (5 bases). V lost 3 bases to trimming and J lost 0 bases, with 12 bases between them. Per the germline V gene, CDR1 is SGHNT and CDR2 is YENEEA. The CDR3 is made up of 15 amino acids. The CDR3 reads CASSFLTATSYEQYF. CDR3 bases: TGTGCCAGCAGCTTCCTGACAGCCACCTCCTACGAGCAGTACTTC.

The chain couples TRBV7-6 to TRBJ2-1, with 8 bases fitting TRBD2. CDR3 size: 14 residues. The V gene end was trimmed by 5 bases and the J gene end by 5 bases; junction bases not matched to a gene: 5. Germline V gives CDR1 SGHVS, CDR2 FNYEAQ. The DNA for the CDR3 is TGTGCCAGCAGCCGGGGACTAGGAGACAATGAGCAGTTCTTC. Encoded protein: CASSRGLGDNEQFF.

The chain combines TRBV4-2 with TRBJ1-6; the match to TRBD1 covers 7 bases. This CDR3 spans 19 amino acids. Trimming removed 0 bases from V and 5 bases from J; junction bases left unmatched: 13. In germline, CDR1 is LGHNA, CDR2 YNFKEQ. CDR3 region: CASSQESLRDSQNNSPLHF. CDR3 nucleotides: TGTGCCAGCAGCCAAGAGTCGCTCCGGGACAGCCAGAATAATTCACCCCTCCACTTT.

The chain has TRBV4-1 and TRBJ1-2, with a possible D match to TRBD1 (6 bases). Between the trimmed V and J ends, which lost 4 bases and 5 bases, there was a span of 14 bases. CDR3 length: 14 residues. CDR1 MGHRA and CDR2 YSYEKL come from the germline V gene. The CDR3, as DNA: TGCGCCAGCAGCCCCCTCAGGGGAGGGTATGGCTACACCTTC. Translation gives CASSPLRGGYGYTF.

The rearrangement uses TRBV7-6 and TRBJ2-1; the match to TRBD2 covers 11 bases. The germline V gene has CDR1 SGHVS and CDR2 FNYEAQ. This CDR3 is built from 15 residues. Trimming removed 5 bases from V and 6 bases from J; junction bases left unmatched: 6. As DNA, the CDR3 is TGTGCCAGCAGCGACCTTAGCGGGAGGGGCAATGAGCAGTTCTTC. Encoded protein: CASSDLSGRGNEQFF.

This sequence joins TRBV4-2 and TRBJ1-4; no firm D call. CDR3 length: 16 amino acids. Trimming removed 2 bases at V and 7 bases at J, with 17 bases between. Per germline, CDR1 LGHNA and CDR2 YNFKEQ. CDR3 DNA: TGTGCCAGCAGCCAACAGGAGGACGGCGGTGGTGAAAAACTGTTTTTT. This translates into CASSQQEDGGGEKLFF.

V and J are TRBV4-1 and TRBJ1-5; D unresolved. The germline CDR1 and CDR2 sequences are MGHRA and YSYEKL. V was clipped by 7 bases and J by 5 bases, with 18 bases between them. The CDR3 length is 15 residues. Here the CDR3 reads CASTPGRGSHQPQHF. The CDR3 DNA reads TGCGCCAGCACCCCGGGCCGAGGGTCCCATCAGCCCCAGCATTTT.

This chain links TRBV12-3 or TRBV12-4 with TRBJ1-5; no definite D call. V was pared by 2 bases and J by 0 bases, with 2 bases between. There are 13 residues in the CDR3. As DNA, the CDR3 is TGTGCCAGCAGTTTACGTAGCAATCAGCCCCAGCATTTT. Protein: CASSLRSNQPQHF.

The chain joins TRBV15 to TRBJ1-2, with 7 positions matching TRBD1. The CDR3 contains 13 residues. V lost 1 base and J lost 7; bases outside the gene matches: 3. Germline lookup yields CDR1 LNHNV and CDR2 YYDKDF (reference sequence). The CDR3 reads CATSRGDSPGYTF. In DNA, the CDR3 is TGTGCCACCAGCAGAGGGGACAGCCCTGGCTACACCTTC.

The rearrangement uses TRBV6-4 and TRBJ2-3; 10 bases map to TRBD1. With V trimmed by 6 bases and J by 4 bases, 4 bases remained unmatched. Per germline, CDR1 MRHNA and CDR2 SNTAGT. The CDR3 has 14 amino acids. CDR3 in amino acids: CASRTGGVADTQYF. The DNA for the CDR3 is TGTGCCAGCAGGACAGGGGGCGTCGCAGATACGCAGTATTTT.

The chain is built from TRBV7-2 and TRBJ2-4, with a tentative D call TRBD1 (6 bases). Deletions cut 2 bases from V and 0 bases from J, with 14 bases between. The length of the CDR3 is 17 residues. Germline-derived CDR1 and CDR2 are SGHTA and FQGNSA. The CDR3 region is CASSLSLTGLAKNIQYF. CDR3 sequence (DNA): TGTGCCAGCAGCTTATCCCTAACAGGGTTAGCCAAAAACATTCAGTACTTC.

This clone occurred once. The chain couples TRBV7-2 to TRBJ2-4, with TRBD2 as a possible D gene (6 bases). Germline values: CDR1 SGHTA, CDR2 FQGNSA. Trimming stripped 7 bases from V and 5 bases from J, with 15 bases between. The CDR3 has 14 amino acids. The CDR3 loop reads CASNYAERENIQYF. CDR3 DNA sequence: TGTGCCAGCAACTACGCCGAGCGGGAAAACATTCAGTACTTC.

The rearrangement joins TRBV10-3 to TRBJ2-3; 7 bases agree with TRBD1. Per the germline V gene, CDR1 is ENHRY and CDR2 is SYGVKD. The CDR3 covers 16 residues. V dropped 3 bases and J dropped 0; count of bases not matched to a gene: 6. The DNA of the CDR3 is TGTGCCATCAGTGACCTGGACAGGATCAGCACAGATACGCAGTATTTT. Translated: CAISDLDRISTDTQYF.

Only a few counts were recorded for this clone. CDR3: CASSRDRVGAGASGELFF. CDR3 coding DNA: TGTGCCAGCAGCCGGGACAGGGTCGGAGCGGGAGCCTCCGGGGAGCTGTTTTTT. The V gene is TRBV6-4, the J gene TRBJ2-2, with D possibly matching TRBD1 (9 bases). The V end was cut by 6 bases, the J end by 6 bases, with 26 bases between. CDR3 length equals 18 residues. The germline V gene encodes CDR1 MRHNA and CDR2 SNTAGT.

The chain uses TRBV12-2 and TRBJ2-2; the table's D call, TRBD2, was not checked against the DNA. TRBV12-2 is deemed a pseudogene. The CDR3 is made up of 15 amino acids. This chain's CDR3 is CASPLAGLNTGELFF. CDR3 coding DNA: TGTGCATCCCCACTCGCGGGTCTCAACACCGGGGAGCTGTTTTTT.

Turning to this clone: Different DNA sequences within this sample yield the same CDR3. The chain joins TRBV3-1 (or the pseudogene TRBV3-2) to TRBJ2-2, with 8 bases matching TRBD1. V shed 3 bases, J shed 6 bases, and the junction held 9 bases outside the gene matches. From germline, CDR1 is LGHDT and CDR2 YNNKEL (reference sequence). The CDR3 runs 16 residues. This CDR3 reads CASSHYTGGMPGELFF. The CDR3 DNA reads TGTGCCAGCAGCCATTACACAGGGGGGATGCCCGGGGAGCTGTTTTTT.

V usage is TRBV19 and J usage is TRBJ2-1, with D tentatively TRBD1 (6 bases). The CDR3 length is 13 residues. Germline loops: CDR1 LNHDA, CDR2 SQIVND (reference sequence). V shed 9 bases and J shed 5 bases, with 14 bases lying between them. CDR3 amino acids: CASNTGMHNEQFF. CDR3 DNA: TGTGCCAGCAATACAGGGATGCACAATGAGCAGTTCTTC.

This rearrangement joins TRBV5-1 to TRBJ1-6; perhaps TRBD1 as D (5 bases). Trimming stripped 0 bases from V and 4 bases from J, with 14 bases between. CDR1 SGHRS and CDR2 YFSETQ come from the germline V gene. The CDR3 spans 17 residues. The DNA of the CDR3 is TGCGCCAGCAGCTTGGTGGGCAGGGAAATGTATAATTCACCCCTCCACTTT. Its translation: CASSLVGREMYNSPLHF. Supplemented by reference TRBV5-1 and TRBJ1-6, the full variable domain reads KAGVTQTPRYLIKTRGQQVTLSCSPISGHRSVSWYQQTPGQGLQFLFEYFSETQRNKGNFPGRFSGRQFSNSRSEMNVSTLELGDSALYLCASSLVGREMYNSPLHFGNGTRLTVT.